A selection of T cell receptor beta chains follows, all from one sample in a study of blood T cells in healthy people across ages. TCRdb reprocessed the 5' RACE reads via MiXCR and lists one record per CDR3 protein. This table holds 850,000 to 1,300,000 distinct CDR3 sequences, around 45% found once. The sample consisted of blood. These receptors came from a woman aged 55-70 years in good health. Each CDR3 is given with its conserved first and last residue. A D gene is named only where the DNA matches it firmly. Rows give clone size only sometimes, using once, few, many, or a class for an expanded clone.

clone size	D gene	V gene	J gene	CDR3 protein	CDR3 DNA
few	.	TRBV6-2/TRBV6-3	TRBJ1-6	CASSYSGMDSYNSPLHF	TGTGCCAGCAGTTACTCCGGGATGGACTCCTATAATTCACCCCTCCACTTT
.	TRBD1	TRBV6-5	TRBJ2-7	CASRDRAGEQYF	TGTGCCAGCAGGGACAGGGCGGGGGAGCAGTACTTC
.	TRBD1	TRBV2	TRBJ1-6	CASRDLDRGGTPLHF	TGTGCCAGCAGGGACCTCGACAGGGGGGGGACACCCCTCCACTTT
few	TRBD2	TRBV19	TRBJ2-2	CASSPAGIRPGELFF	TGTGCCAGTAGTCCAGCGGGAATCCGCCCCGGGGAGCTGTTTTTT
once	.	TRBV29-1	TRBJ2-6	CSVGSSSVLTF	TGCAGCGTTGGTAGCTCGTCCGTCCTGACTTTC
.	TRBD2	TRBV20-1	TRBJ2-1	CSARRLAGTYNEQFF	TGCAGTGCTAGGCGACTAGCGGGTACCTACAATGAGCAGTTCTTC
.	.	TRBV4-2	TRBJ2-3	CASSLPLGGAADTQYF	TGTGCCAGCAGCCTCCCTCTTGGGGGGGCCGCAGATACGCAGTATTTT
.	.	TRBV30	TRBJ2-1	CACLRPYPAMDEQFF	TGTGCCTGCCTTAGGCCCTACCCTGCAATGGATGAGCAGTTCTTC
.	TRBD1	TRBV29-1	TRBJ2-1	CSVVTGGAYNEQFF	TGCAGCGTTGTAACAGGGGGCGCCTACAATGAGCAGTTCTTC
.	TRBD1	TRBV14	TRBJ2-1	CASSLRTGKGEQFF	TGTGCCAGCAGCCTCAGGACAGGGAAAGGTGAGCAGTTCTTC
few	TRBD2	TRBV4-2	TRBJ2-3	CASSQDWREASDTQYF	TGTGCCAGCAGCCAAGACTGGCGGGAGGCCTCAGATACGCAGTATTTT
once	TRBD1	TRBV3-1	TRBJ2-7	CASSQYRGSEQYF	TGTGCCAGCAGCCAATACAGGGGCTCCGAGCAGTACTTC
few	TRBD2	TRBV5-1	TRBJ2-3	CASSQTTRTSGRRSTDTQYF	TGCGCCAGCAGCCAGACTACCAGGACTAGCGGGAGAAGGAGCACAGATACGCAGTATTTT
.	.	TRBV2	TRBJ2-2	CARTNNANTGELFF	TGTGCCAGGACGAACAACGCGAACACCGGGGAGCTGTTTTTT
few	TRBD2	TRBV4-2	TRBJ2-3	CASSQEGPLAGESSTDTQYF	TGTGCCAGCAGCCAGGAAGGTCCACTAGCGGGAGAATCAAGCACAGATACGCAGTATTTT
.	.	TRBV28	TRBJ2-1	CASSPWSLTNNEQFF	TGTGCCAGCAGCCCCTGGTCGCTCACAAACAATGAGCAGTTCTTC
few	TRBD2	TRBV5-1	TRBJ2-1	CASSLPTSGPYNEQFF	TGCGCCAGCAGCTTACCGACTAGCGGCCCCTACAATGAGCAGTTCTTC
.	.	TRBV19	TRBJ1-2	CASMMRTNYGYTF	TGTGCCAGTATGATGAGGACTAACTATGGCTACACCTTC
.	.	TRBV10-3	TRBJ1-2	CAISGQNYGYTF	TGTGCCATCAGTGGACAGAACTATGGCTACACCTTC
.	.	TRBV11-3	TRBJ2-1	CASSPYLASDEQFF	TGTGCCAGCAGCCCCTATCTAGCGTCTGATGAGCAGTTCTTC
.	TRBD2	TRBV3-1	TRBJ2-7	CASSQQGGVGYEQYF	TGTGCCAGCAGCCAACAGGGAGGGGTAGGATACGAGCAGTACTTC
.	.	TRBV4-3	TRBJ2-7	CASSQKPQNEQYF	TGCGCCAGCAGCCAAAAGCCCCAGAATGAGCAGTACTTC
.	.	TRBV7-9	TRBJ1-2	CASSLMVTNYGYTF	TGTGCCAGCAGCTTAATGGTGACTAACTATGGCTACACCTTC
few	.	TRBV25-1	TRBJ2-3	CASSAVSEDTQYF	TGTGCCAGCAGTGCCGTTTCGGAGGATACGCAGTATTTT
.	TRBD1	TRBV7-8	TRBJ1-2	CAGSFSVQGLNYGYTF	TGTGCCGGCAGCTTCAGCGTACAGGGGCTCAACTATGGCTACACCTTC
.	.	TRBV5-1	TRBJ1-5	CASSLGQSSNQPQHF	TGCGCCAGCAGCTTGGGACAGAGCAGCAATCAGCCCCAGCATTTT
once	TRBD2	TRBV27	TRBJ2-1	CASSLGTSGVNEQFF	TGTGCCAGCAGTTTAGGGACTAGCGGGGTCAATGAGCAGTTCTTC
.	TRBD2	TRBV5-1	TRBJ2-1	CASSLAGTSEYNEQFF	TGCGCCAGCAGCTTGGCGGGGACTAGCGAGTACAATGAGCAGTTCTTC
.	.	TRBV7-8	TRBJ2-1	CASSSPGLGAWEQFF	TGTGCCAGCAGCTCGCCGGGACTGGGGGCTTGGGAGCAGTTCTTC
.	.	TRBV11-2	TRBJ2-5	CASSLLVSSQETQYF	TGTGCCAGCAGCTTATTAGTCAGTTCCCAAGAGACCCAGTACTTC
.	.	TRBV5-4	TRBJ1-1	CASSFSGVATEAFF	TGTGCCAGCAGCTTTTCAGGGGTAGCGACTGAAGCTTTCTTT
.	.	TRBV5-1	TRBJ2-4	CASSWAPGVAKNIQYF	TGCGCCAGCAGCTGGGCCCCGGGGGTAGCCAAAAACATTCAGTACTTC
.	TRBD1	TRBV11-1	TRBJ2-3	CASSLGTGLRTDTQYF	TGTGCCAGCAGCTTAGGGACAGGGCTACGCACAGATACGCAGTATTTT
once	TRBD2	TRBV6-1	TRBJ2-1	CASRGQTSGDYNEQFF	TGTGCCAGCAGGGGACAGACTAGCGGGGACTACAATGAGCAGTTCTTC
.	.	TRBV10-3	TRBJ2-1	CAISERDGYNEQFF	TGTGCCATCAGTGAGCGGGATGGGTACAATGAGCAGTTCTTC
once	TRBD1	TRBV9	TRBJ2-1	CASSAGTGKQFF	TGTGCCAGCAGCGCAGGGACAGGAAAGCAGTTCTTC
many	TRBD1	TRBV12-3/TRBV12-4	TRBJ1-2	CASSPYVRDRELSNYGYTF	TGTGCCAGCAGTCCTTATGTTCGGGACAGGGAGTTGTCTAACTATGGCTACACCTTC
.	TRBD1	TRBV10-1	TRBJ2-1	CASSYTGTGGTEQFF	TGCGCCAGCAGTTACACCGGGACAGGGGGCACTGAGCAGTTCTTC
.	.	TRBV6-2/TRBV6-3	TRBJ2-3	CASSYPTASYF	TGTGCCAGCAGTTACCCGACGGCATCGTATTTT
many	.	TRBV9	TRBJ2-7	CASSPGVSYEQYF	TGTGCCAGCAGCCCGGGTGTTAGCTACGAGCAGTACTTC
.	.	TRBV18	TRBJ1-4	CASSLRGREKLFF	TGTGCCAGCTCACTCAGGGGACGGGAAAAACTGTTTTTT
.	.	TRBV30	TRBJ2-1	CAWTPNSEQFF	TGTGCCTGGACCCCGAATAGTGAGCAGTTCTTC
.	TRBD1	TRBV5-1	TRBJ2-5	CASIAGHRGTQETQYF	TGCGCCAGCATCGCGGGGCACAGGGGGACACAAGAGACCCAGTACTTC
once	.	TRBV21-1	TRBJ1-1	CASSKGGRGPPLTEAFF	TGTGCCAGCAGCAAAGGGGGGAGAGGCCCTCCTTTAACTGAAGCTTTCTTT
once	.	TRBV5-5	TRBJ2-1	CASSSNMGYTEQFF	TGTGCCAGCAGCTCCAACATGGGGTACACTGAGCAGTTCTTC
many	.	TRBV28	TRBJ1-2	CASSLPVGGGLLNYGYTF	TGTGCCAGCAGTTTACCCGTGGGGGGGGGGCTCCTCAACTATGGCTACACCTTC
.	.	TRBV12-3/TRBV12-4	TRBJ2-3	CASSVQRTDTQYF	TGTGCCAGCAGTGTCCAGCGGACAGATACGCAGTATTTT
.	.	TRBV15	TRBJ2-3	CATSSTRGVATDTQYF	TGTGCCACCAGCAGTACCAGGGGAGTCGCCACAGATACGCAGTATTTT
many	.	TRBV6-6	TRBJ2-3	CASSYGSDTQYF	TGTGCCAGCAGTTACGGGTCAGATACGCAGTATTTT
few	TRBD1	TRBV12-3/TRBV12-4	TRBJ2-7	CASRLQGGNSYEQYF	TGTGCCAGCAGGCTACAGGGGGGCAACTCCTACGAGCAGTACTTC
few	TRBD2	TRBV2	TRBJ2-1	CASTLASGIPVGNEQFF	TGTGCCAGCACTCTCGCTAGCGGGATTCCTGTCGGCAATGAGCAGTTCTTC
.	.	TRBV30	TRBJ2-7	CAWSVAGTYEQYF	TGTGCCTGGAGTGTAGCAGGGACCTACGAGCAGTACTTC
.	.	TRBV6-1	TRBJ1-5	CASSGFSYSNQPQHF	TGTGCCAGCAGTGGCTTCAGTTATAGCAATCAGCCCCAGCATTTT